Sequencing of this TCR beta chain was carried out in a study of blood T cell repertoires in COVID-19. Study-level background: From T cells, B-cell-depleted T cells, or PBMCs came the material, which was cDNA or gDNA.

This CDR3 has 14 residues. The V gene's germline CDR1 is MDHEN and CDR2 SYDVKM. The V end was cut by 3 bases, the J end by 5 bases, with 10 bases between. Seattle enrolled patients during active infection and tracked them longitudinally. As handled by the study authors: How many nucleated cells were present was estimated from reference gene primer amplification. The data were produced by immunoSEQ multiplex PCR, yet TCRdb's version contains in-frame clones alone and is incomplete. That table gives V, J and clone size, and the DNA gave D and trimming. The data show 250,000 to 350,000 clones, over 75% seen once.

The chain is built from TRBV28 and TRBJ1-4; no reliable D call. Specimen: peripheral blood. This TCR derives from a human donor with COVID-19, enrolled during active disease. The donor label of this sample is uncertain. The CDR3 nucleotides are TGTGCCAGCAGTTTTGTCCAGCGAAATGAAAAACTGTTTTTT. This codes for CASSFVQRNEKLFF. Supplemented by reference TRBV28 and TRBJ1-4, the full variable domain reads DVKVTQSSRYLVKRTGEKVFLECVQDMDHENMFWYRQDPGLGLRLIYFSYDVKMKEKGDIPEGYSVSREKKERFSLILESASTNQTSMYLCASSFVQRNEKLFFGSGTQLSVL.